What follows are 26 T cell receptor beta chains derived from one specimen sequenced in a study of Graves' ophthalmopathy and Graves' hyperthyroidism (dated by TCRdb to 2017 to 2018). Instrument used: Illumina HiSeq 2000. For repertoire sequencing, TCR beta CDR3 regions were amplified from RNA transcripts. HTBI primers and the Qiagen OneStep RT-PCR kit were used in a first-round RT-PCR, which was followed by a second-round multiplex PCR, size selection and purification. TCRdb ran its own pipeline on the public reads, namely fastp trimming at Q25 and MiXCR clone calling, and kept in-frame beta chains. A single entry per CDR3 protein holds the most common genes and DNA from its merged rows. Recorded for this sample are 600,000 to 650,000 distinct CDR3 sequences; 22% of them occurred a single time. The ten largest clonotypes hold around 7% of the sample. Specimen: peripheral blood. These receptors were taken from a woman between 18 and 29 years old with stable Graves' hyperthyroidism. Some clones in this sample may be carry-over from other donors' samples. Donor details come from another sample of the same person, matched by shared clones.

This clonotype was counted only a few times. The chain carries TRBV4-1 and TRBJ1-1; D is unresolved. CDR1 MGHRA and CDR2 YSYEKL come from the germline V gene. V was trimmed by 0 bases and J by 5 bases, leaving 10 bases between them. This CDR3 region has 14 residues. The CDR3 spells CASSQEAARTEAFF. Here the CDR3 DNA reads TGCGCCAGCAGCCAAGAAGCGGCGCGTACTGAAGCTTTCTTT.

This clonotype showed up many times. V gene TRBV11-1 combines with J gene TRBJ1-1; D gene ambiguous. With 8 bases removed from V and 1 base from J, the gap between germline ends came to 8 bases. Germline lookup yields CDR1 SGHAT and CDR2 FQDESV (reference sequence). This CDR3 contains 12 residues. CDR3 bases: TGTGCCAGCGGCCCAGAGAACACTGAAGCTTTCTTT. Translation: CASGPENTEAFF.

This clonotype was recorded a few times. The rearrangement joins TRBV5-1 to TRBJ2-7; D not resolved. The germline V gene encodes CDR1 SGHRS and CDR2 YFSETQ. The CDR3 length is 15 residues. The V gene lost 4 bases and the J gene lost 2 bases, with 16 bases spanning the gap. CDR3 protein: CASSPSGYQTYEQYF. In DNA form, the CDR3 reads TGCGCCAGCAGCCCGTCCGGTTACCAGACCTACGAGCAGTACTTC.

This clonotype was counted many times. The rearrangement links TRBV7-2 to TRBJ1-5; D gene uncertain. The CDR3 totals 13 residues. CDR1 is SGHTA and CDR2 is FQGNSA in the germline V gene. Trimming took off 5 bases at V and 3 bases at J, with 8 bases between the two ends. CDR3 region: CASSKQDNQPQHF. The CDR3 nucleotides read TGTGCCAGCAGCAAACAAGACAATCAGCCCCAGCATTTT.

This chain connects TRBV10-3 to TRBJ1-2; TRBD1 agrees at 7 bases. This CDR3 is 17 amino acids long. Germline V CDR1 and CDR2: ENHRY, SYGVKD. With 6 bases clipped from V and 3 bases from J, the junction kept 16 bases outside the gene matches. CDR3 sequence: CAISRAGTAKIDYGYTF. As DNA, the CDR3 is TGTGCCATCAGCCGGGCCGGGACAGCAAAAATAGACTATGGCTACACCTTC.

This clonotype was observed many times. V is TRBV20-1 and J is TRBJ1-2; 7 bases line up with TRBD1. CDR1 is DFQATT and CDR2 is SNEGSKA in the germline V gene (reference sequence). Trimming took 0 bases from V and 2 from J; bases not matched to a gene: 6. CDR3 length: 15 residues. The CDR3 DNA sequence: TGCAGTGCTAGAGATATGGGGACAGCAAACTATGGCTACACCTTC. This codes for CSARDMGTANYGYTF.

This clonotype was seen a handful of times. The rearrangement links TRBV19 to TRBJ2-5; the match to TRBD1 covers 8 bases. This CDR3 spans 14 amino acids. Per the germline V gene, CDR1 is LNHDA and CDR2 is SQIVND (reference sequence). V lost 10 bases, J lost 5 bases, and 12 bases stayed unmatched. CDR3 amino acids: CATTTGENGETQYF. As DNA, the CDR3 is TGTGCCACTACGACAGGGGAAAACGGCGAGACCCAGTACTTC.

In its sample, this clonotype was seen many times. As DNA, the CDR3 is TGTGCCAGCAGTGGGGGCTTTTGGGGAACGGAGTACTTC. Encoded protein: CASSGGFWGTEYF. The chain recombines TRBV28 with TRBJ2-7; possible D gene TRBD1, 6 bases. V lost 5 bases to trimming and J lost 11 bases, with 19 bases between them. The CDR3 runs to 13 residues. Germline V gives CDR1 MDHEN, CDR2 SYDVKM.

The V and J genes are TRBV12-3 or TRBV12-4 and TRBJ2-5, with TRBD1 matching over 7 bases. V gave up 4 bases and J gave up 5 bases; unmatched junction bases: 4. This CDR3 spans 13 amino acids. The CDR3 DNA reads as TGTGCCAGCAGTTATACAGGGGTGGAGACCCAGTACTTC. It translates to CASSYTGVETQYF.

This clonotype was found many times. The genes are TRBV6-1 and TRBJ2-6; D unclear. CDR3 length: 15 amino acids. V was pared by 1 base and J by 0 bases, with 4 bases between. The germline gives CDR1 MNHNS, CDR2 SASEGT. CDR3 region: CASSEEPSGANVLTF. The CDR3 nucleotides read TGTGCCAGCAGTGAAGAACCCTCTGGGGCCAACGTCCTGACTTTC.

The chain carries TRBV12-3 or TRBV12-4 and TRBJ2-5, with TRBD1 identical over 9 bases. V trimming: 5 bases; J trimming: 2 bases; junction bases outside the gene matches: 12. This CDR3 spans 17 amino acids. The CDR3 loop is CASSVPGTGWHQETQYF. CDR3 DNA: TGTGCCAGCAGTGTACCCGGGACAGGGTGGCATCAAGAGACCCAGTACTTC.

This clonotype was seen many times. The J gene is TRBJ2-2, the V gene TRBV24-1; a possible D gene is TRBD1 (6 bases). Germline values: CDR1 KGHDR, CDR2 SFDVKD. The CDR3 covers 15 residues. V lost 2 bases and J 5 bases, leaving 11 bases between the germline ends. This chain's CDR3 is CATSDSGTPTGELFF. CDR3 nucleotides: TGTGCCACCAGTGATTCCGGGACACCTACCGGGGAGCTGTTTTTT.

The chain links TRBV12-5 to TRBJ1-1, with D hard to call. Trimming removed 0 bases at V and 4 bases at J, with 6 bases between. The germline gives CDR1 LGHNT, CDR2 FRNRAP. The CDR3 consists of 13 residues. This CDR3 is CASGLVGFTEAFF. CDR3 DNA: TGTGCTAGTGGTTTGGTGGGGTTCACTGAAGCTTTCTTT.

This clonotype was seen at least ten times. The chain is built from TRBV18 and TRBJ1-5; unclear D gene. Between the trimmed V and J ends, which lost 3 bases and 5 bases, there was a span of 8 bases. CDR3 length: 13 residues. Germline CDR1 reads KGHSH; CDR2 reads LQKENI. The CDR3 coding sequence is TGTGCCAGCTCACCTGGGTCTGATCAGCCCCAGCATTTT. This gives the protein CASSPGSDQPQHF.

This clonotype was seen at least ten times. The chain couples TRBV12-3 or TRBV12-4 to TRBJ1-2; D gene unclear. The CDR3 is 14 residues long. Trimming took 3 bases from V and 2 from J, leaving 10 bases between them. DNA for the CDR3: TGTGCCAGCAGTTTTGGGGATGAGAACTATGGCTACACCTTC. Encoded protein: CASSFGDENYGYTF.

The CDR3 DNA reads TGTGCCAGCAGTTTACATGCCCGCGAGCAGTACTTC. Encoded protein: CASSLHAREQYF. This rearrangement joins TRBV28 to TRBJ2-7; D not resolved. Germline loops: CDR1 MDHEN, CDR2 SYDVKM. Trimming took 2 bases from V and 6 from J, leaving 8 bases between them. CDR3 size: 12 residues.

This clonotype was detected many times. The chain is built from TRBV12-5 and TRBJ1-2, with D uncertain. This CDR3 comprises 17 residues. Trimming stripped 0 bases from V and 3 bases from J, with 17 bases between. CDR1 LGHNT and CDR2 FRNRAP come from the germline V gene. The CDR3: CASGLVIHGGYDYGYTF. CDR3 sequence (DNA): TGTGCTAGTGGTTTGGTAATTCATGGAGGGTACGACTATGGCTACACCTTC.

Many counts were recorded for this clonotype. The V and J genes are TRBV11-2 and TRBJ2-5; D ambiguous. This CDR3 is built from 15 residues. V gave up 5 bases and J gave up 1 base, with 14 bases separating them. CDR1 is SGHAT and CDR2 is FQNNGV in the germline V gene. DNA of the CDR3: TGTGCCAGCAGCGCCGAGTTCCTACGCCAAGAGACCCAGTACTTC. Translating gives CASSAEFLRQETQYF.

This clonotype was recorded many times. This chain uses TRBV6-1 with TRBJ1-2, with TRBD1 identical over 7 bases. The CDR3 spans 14 residues. CDR1 MNHNS and CDR2 SASEGT come from the germline V gene. The V gene end was trimmed by 6 bases and the J gene end by 0 bases; junction bases not matched to a gene: 4. The CDR3 loop reads CASRQGIANYGYTF. The CDR3, as DNA: TGTGCCAGCAGACAGGGGATCGCTAACTATGGCTACACCTTC.

This clonotype was seen at least ten times. DNA for the CDR3: TGTGCCAGCAGCGAGGACAGGGCGAGAGGATATGGCTACACCTTC. It encodes CASSEDRARGYGYTF. The genes are TRBV6-1 and TRBJ1-2; 8 bases map to TRBD1. Germline loops: CDR1 MNHNS, CDR2 SASEGT. CDR3 length equals 15 residues. V dropped 6 bases and J dropped 5; count of bases not matched to a gene: 11.

Concerning this clonotype: Compared with germline, one end of the junction differs, possibly owing to a read error. The gene calls are TRBV6-5 and TRBJ2-5, with D possibly being TRBD2 (5 bases). Germline-derived CDR1 and CDR2 are MNHEY and SVGAGI. CDR3 length: 15 residues. In nucleotides, the CDR3 is TGTGCCAGCAGTTACTCGGTTGCCCTAGCAGAGACGCAGGACTTC. This codes for CASSYSVALAETQDF.

A few counts support this clonotype. The rearrangement uses TRBV15 and TRBJ2-5; D not resolved. The V gene's germline CDR1 is LNHNV and CDR2 YYDKDF (reference sequence). V lost 4 bases, J lost 1 base, and 10 bases lay in between. This CDR3 has 14 residues. For the CDR3, the DNA is TGTGCCACCAGCACCCCAGGCACCCAAGAGACCCAGTACTTC. Translated, it gives CATSTPGTQETQYF.

This clonotype was seen at least ten times. The gene calls are TRBV2 and TRBJ1-3; 8 nucleotides align to TRBD1. The trim removed 6 bases at V and 0 bases at J, leaving 7 bases unmatched. The germline CDR1 and CDR2 sequences are SNHLY and FYNNEI. CDR3 length equals 16 residues. The CDR3 loop reads CASSRQGRSSGNTIYF. In DNA form, the CDR3 reads TGTGCCAGCAGCCGACAGGGGAGGAGCTCTGGAAACACCATATATTTT.

Ten or more counts support this clonotype. V is TRBV7-8 and J is TRBJ2-5, with D tentatively TRBD1 (5 bases). The CDR3 covers 16 residues. Trimming stripped 1 base from V and 3 bases from J, with 15 bases between. Looked up from germline, CDR1 is SGHVS and CDR2 is FQNEAQ. The CDR3 is CASSLGLGQTEETQYF. The DNA for the CDR3 is TGTGCCAGCAGCTTAGGCCTGGGCCAGACAGAAGAGACCCAGTACTTC.

This clonotype was picked up one time. This rearrangement joins TRBV6-1 to TRBJ2-7; TRBD2 agrees at 14 bases. Germline trimming cut 8 bases from V and 7 bases from J; bases unmatched to any gene: 10. The CDR3 extends over 15 amino acids. Germline CDR1 and CDR2: MNHNS and SASEGT. CDR3 sequence (DNA): TGTGCCAGCGGACGGCCCGGACTAGCGGGGGGTGAGCAGTACTTC. This codes for CASGRPGLAGGEQYF.

This chain connects TRBV12-3 or TRBV12-4 to TRBJ2-3; 7 nucleotides line up with TRBD2. The ends lost 4 bases at V and 12 bases at J; junction bases unmatched: 7. CDR3 length: 12 amino acids. The CDR3 sequence is CASSSVSGGQYF. The CDR3 region has the DNA TGTGCCAGCAGTTCTGTATCGGGGGGACAGTATTTT.